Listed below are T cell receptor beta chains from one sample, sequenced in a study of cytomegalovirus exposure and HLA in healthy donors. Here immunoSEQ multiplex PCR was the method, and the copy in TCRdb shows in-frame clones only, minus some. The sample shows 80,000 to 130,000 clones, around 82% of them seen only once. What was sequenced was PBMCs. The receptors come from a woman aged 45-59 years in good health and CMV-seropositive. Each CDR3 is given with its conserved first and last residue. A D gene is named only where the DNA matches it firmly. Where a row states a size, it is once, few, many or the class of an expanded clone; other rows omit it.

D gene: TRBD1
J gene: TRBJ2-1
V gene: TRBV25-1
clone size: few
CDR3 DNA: TGTGCCAGCAGTGGACCGGGACAGCTGTACAATGAGCAGTTCTTC
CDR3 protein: CASSGPGQLYNEQFF

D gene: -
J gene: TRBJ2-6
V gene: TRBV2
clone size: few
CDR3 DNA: TGTGCCAGCAGTCCGGGACTGCCCTCTGGGGCCAACGTCCTGACTTTC
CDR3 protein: CASSPGLPSGANVLTF

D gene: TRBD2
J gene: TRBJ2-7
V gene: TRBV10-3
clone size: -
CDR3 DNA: TGTGCCATCAGTTACACTAGCGGGGGAGGCTACGAGCAGTACTTC
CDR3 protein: CAISYTSGGGYEQYF

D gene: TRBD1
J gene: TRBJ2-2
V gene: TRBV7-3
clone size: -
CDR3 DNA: TGTGCCAGCAGCACTGGGACAGTGCTAACAGGGGTGGTAACCGGGGAGCTGTTTTTT
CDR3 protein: CASSTGTVLTGVVTGELFF

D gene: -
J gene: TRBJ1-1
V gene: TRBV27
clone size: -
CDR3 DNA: TGTGCCAGCAGGACGGGACTGATGAACACTGAAGCTTTCTTT
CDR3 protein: CASRTGLMNTEAFF

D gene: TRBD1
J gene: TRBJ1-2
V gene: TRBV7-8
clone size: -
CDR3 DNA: TGTGCCAGCAGCCCATCAAGACAGGGGCTGGATGGCTACACCTTC
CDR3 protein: CASSPSRQGLDGYTF

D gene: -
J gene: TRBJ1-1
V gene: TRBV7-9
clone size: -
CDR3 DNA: TGTGCCAGCAGCCCCGAGACAGCCATGAACACTGAAGCTTTCTTT
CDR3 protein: CASSPETAMNTEAFF

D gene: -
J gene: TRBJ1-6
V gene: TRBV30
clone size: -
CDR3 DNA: TGTGCCTGGAGTGAAGGGGTTAATTCACCCCTCCACTTT
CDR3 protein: CAWSEGVNSPLHF

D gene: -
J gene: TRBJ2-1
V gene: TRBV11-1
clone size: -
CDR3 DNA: TGTGCCAGCAGCCCATCCGGTCCCAATGAGCAGTTCTTC
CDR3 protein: CASSPSGPNEQFF

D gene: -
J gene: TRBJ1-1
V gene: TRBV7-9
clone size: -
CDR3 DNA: TGTGCCAGCAGCTACCTTCAGGGCTCTGAAGCTTTCTTT
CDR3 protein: CASSYLQGSEAFF

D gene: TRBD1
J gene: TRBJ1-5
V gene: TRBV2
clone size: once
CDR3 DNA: TGTGCCAGCAGTGTGCAGGGGGAGCGGAATCAGCCCCAGCATTTT
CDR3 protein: CASSVQGERNQPQHF

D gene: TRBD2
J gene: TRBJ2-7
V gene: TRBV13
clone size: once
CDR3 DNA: TGTGCCAGCAGCTTAGAAGGTCTTAGCGGGAGAGGTTACGAGCAGTACTTC
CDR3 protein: CASSLEGLSGRGYEQYF

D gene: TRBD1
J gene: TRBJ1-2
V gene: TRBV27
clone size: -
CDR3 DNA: TGTGCCACCCTCCCCGGGGGACCGGGACAGGGGGTGTATGGCTACACCTTC
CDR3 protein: CATLPGGPGQGVYGYTF

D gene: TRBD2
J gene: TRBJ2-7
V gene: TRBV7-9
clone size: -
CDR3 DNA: TGTGCCAGCAGCTTAGGGGGGGGGACGTCGAGCTCCTACGAGCAGTACTTC
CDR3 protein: CASSLGGGTSSSYEQYF

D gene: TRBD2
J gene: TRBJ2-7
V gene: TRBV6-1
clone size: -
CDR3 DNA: TGTGCCAGCAGTGGGGGACTAGTTCTCTACGAGCAGTACTTC
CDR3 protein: CASSGGLVLYEQYF

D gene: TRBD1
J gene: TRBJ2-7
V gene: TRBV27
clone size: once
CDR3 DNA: TGTGCCAGCAGTTCCCCGACAGGGACGCACGAGCAGTACTTC
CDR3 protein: CASSSPTGTHEQYF

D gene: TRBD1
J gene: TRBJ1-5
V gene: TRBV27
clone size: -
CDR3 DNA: TGTGCCAGCAGTTTTTTCGGACAGGCAAATCAGCCCCAGCATTTT
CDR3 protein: CASSFFGQANQPQHF

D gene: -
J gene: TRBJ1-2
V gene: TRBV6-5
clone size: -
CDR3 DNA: TGTGCCAGCAGTAAGGGACTTGGCTATGGCTACACCTTC
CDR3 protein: CASSKGLGYGYTF

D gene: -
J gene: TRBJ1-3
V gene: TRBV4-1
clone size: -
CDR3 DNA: TGCGCCAGCAGCCAAGGGACAGTCCGGCACTCTGGAAACACCATATATTTT
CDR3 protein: CASSQGTVRHSGNTIYF

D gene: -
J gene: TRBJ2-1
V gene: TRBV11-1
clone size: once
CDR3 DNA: TGTGCCAGCGCCGGGAGAAGTTATACATCCAACCCCTACAATGAGCAGTTCTTC
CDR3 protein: CASAGRSYTSNPYNEQFF

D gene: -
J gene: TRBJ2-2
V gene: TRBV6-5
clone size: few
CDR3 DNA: TGTGCCACCCGGGGTGCTGGGACCGGGGAGCTGTTTTTT
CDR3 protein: CATRGAGTGELFF

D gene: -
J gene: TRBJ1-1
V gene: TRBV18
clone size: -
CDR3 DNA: TGTGCCAGCTCACCACGTCCGGAGGGCGACACTGAAGCTTTCTTT
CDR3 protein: CASSPRPEGDTEAFF

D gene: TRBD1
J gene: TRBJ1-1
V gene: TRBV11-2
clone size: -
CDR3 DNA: TGTGCCAGCAGCTCGTTACAGGGGCAGGGAACTGAAGCTTTCTTT
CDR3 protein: CASSSLQGQGTEAFF

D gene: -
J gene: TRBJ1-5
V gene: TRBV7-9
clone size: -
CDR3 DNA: TGTGCCAGCAGCTTAGCGCACAGGGAACTGGATCAGCCCCAGCATTTT
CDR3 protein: CASSLAHRELDQPQHF

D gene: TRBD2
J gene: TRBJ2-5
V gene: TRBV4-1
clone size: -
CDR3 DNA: TGCGCCAGCAGTAGAGGACTAGCGGGACAAGAGACCCAGTACTTC
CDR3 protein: CASSRGLAGQETQYF

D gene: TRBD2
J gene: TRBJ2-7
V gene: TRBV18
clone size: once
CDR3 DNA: TGTGCCAGCTCACCACCTGGGGTAGCGGGAGGGTACGAGCAGTACTTC
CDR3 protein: CASSPPGVAGGYEQYF

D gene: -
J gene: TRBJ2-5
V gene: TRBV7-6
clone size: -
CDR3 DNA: TGTGCCAGCAGTTGGGCCGGGACAATGAGAGAGACCCAGTACTTC
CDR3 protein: CASSWAGTMRETQYF

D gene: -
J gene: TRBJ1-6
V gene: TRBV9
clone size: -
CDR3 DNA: TGTGCCAGCAGCTCCAGGGCCTTGGGGAATTCACCCCTCCACTTT
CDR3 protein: CASSSRALGNSPLHF

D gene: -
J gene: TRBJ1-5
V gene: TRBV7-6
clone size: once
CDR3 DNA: TGTGCCAGCAGCTTATCAAGTCAGGGCAATCAGCCCCAGCATTTT
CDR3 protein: CASSLSSQGNQPQHF

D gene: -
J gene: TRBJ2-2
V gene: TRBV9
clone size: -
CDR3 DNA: TGTGCCAGCAGCGTAGGGTCGGAGCGTCTGACCGGGGAGCTGTTTTTT
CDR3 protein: CASSVGSERLTGELFF

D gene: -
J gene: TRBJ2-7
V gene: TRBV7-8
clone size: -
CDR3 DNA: TGTGCCAGCAGCCAGGGCGAGATCCACGAGCAGTACTTC
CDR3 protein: CASSQGEIHEQYF

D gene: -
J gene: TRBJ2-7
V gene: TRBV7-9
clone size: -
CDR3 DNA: TGTGCCAGCAGCAATTTGTCCCTTCAGTACTTC
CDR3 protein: CASSNLSLQYF

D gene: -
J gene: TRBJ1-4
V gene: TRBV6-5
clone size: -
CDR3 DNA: TGTGCCAGCACCGGTCTGACAACTAATGAAAAACTGTTTTTT
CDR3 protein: CASTGLTTNEKLFF

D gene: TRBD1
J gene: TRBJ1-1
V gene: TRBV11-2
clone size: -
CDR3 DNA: TGTGCCAGCAGCTTAGGGCCCGGGACAGGGACGGGCACTGAAGCTTTCTTT
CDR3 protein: CASSLGPGTGTGTEAFF

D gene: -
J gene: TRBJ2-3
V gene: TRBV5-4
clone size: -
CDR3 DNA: TGTGCCAGCAGCTTGGAACGGACAGATACGCAGTATTTT
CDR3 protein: CASSLERTDTQYF

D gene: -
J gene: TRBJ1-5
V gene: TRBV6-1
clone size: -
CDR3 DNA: TGTGCCAGCAGTGAAGCGGCAGGGCCCCAGGGCCAGCCCCAGCATTTT
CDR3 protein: CASSEAAGPQGQPQHF

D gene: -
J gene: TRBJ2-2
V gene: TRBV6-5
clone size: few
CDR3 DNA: TGTGCCAGCAGGAGAGCGGGTCCGAACGCCGGGGAGCTGTTTTTT
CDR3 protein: CASRRAGPNAGELFF

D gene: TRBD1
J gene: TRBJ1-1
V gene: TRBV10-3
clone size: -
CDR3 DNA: TGTGCCACCGGGACAGGGCCTGAAGCTTTCTTT
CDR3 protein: CATGTGPEAFF

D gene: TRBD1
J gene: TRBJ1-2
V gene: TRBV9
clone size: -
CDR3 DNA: TGTGCCAGCAGCGTGGGCAGGGGGGCTCGGTATGGCTACACCTTC
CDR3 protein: CASSVGRGARYGYTF

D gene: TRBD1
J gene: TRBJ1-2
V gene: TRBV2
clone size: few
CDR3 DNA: TGTGCCAGCAGTAAAGAGTTGGACAGGACGAACTATGGCTACACCTTC
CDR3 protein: CASSKELDRTNYGYTF

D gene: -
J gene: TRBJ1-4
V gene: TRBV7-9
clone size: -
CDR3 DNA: TGTTCCAGCAGCCCGATGGGGGGGCGTGAAAAACTGTTTTTT
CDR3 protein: CSSSPMGGREKLFF

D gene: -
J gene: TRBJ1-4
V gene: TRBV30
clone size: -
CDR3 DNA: TGTGCCTGGAGTGCATCCGGGGGGAGGAAAAAACTGTTTTTT
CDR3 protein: CAWSASGGRKKLFF

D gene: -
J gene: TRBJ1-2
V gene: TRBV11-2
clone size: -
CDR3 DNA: TGTGCCAGCAGCACAGCGGGGGTTGGGTATGGCTACACCTTC
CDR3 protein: CASSTAGVGYGYTF

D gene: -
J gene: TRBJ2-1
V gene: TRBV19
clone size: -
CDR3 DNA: TGTGCCAGTAGTCCCTCAGTTCTTCGGAGTGTCCCCTACAATGAGCAGTTCTTC
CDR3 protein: CASSPSVLRSVPYNEQFF

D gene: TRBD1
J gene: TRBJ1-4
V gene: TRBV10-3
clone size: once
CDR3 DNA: TGTGCCATCAGGAAGGGGGCGGGTAATGAAAAACTGTTTTTT
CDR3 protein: CAIRKGAGNEKLFF

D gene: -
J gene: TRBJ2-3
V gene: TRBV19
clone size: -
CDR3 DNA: TGTGCCAGTAGTGGACGGGACACCGTCTCAGATACGCAGTATTTT
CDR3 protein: CASSGRDTVSDTQYF